The 23 T cell receptor beta chains presented below share a single source sample, sequenced in a study of early T cells in non-severe SARS-CoV-2 infection. A single record per CDR3 protein comes from TCRdb applying MiXCR to the 5' RACE reads. The sample has 100,000 to 140,000 distinct CDR3 sequences; roughly 11% are singletons. The sample taken for sequencing was whole blood. These TCRs come from an adult who was a healthcare worker with PCR-confirmed SARS-CoV-2 infection or an uninfected control (not recorded which).

This clonotype occurred a few times. The CDR3 loop reads CASRRTNTEAFF. The CDR3 bases are TGTGCCAGCAGACGTACTAACACTGAAGCTTTCTTT. The J gene is TRBJ1-1, the V gene TRBV6-5; D is unresolved. Germline V lookup: CDR1 MNHEY, CDR2 SVGAGI. Deletions cut 6 bases from V and 2 bases from J, with 7 bases between. CDR3 length: 12 residues.

This clonotype was counted only a few times. This chain uses TRBV11-2 with TRBJ2-1; the D gene could be TRBD1 or TRBD2 (5 bases each). CDR1 is SGHAT, CDR2 FQNNGV, per germline. Trimming shortened V by 5 bases and J by 4 bases, and 18 bases separated the two germline ends. CDR3 size: 16 residues. For the CDR3, the DNA is TGTGCCAGCAGCCTACCCGGGACCAACATATACAATGAGCAGTTCTTC. This translates into CASSLPGTNIYNEQFF. Supplemented by reference TRBV11-2 and TRBJ2-1, the full variable domain reads EAGVAQSPRYKIIEKRQSVAFWCNPISGHATLYWYQQILGQGPKLLIQFQNNGVVDDSQLPKDRFSAERLKGVDSTLKIQPAKLEDSAVYLCASSLPGTNIYNEQFFGPGTRLTVL.

The chain has TRBV9 and TRBJ2-3; D may correspond to TRBD1 or TRBD2 (5 bases each). Per the germline V gene, CDR1 is SGDLS and CDR2 is YYNGEE. The length of the CDR3 is 13 residues. V was cut by 6 bases and J by 2 bases, with 10 bases left in between. The CDR3 DNA is TGTGCCAGCACGAGGGGCGACACAGATACGCAGTATTTT. This codes for CASTRGDTDTQYF. The full variable domain, its missing parts supplied by reference TRBV9 and TRBJ2-3, is DSGVTQTPKHLITATGQRVTLRCSPRSGDLSVYWYQQSLDQGLQFLIQYYNGEERAKGNILERFSAQQFPDLHSELNLSSLELGDSALYFCASTRGDTDTQYFGPGTRLTVL.

The CDR3 DNA is TGTGCCAGCAGCTCCGGAATAGGGGGCAATGAGCAGTTCTTC. Encoded protein: CASSSGIGGNEQFF. The chain recombines TRBV7-2 with TRBJ2-1; D is perhaps TRBD1 (6 bases). Per germline, CDR1 SGHTA and CDR2 FQGNSA. The CDR3 is 14 residues long. Trimming removed 4 bases from V and 6 bases from J, with 13 bases in between.

This clonotype has a count of ten or more. The chain joins TRBV12-3 or TRBV12-4 to TRBJ2-1; unclear D gene. The V gene lost 0 bases and the J gene lost 0 bases, with 3 bases spanning the gap. The CDR3 has 14 residues. DNA for the CDR3: TGTGCCAGCAGTTTAGCAGGCTCCTACAATGAGCAGTTCTTC. Translating it yields CASSLAGSYNEQFF.

This clonotype was counted a few times. V and J are TRBV5-1 and TRBJ1-2, with 8 bases matching TRBD1. Germline CDR1 is SGHRS and CDR2 is YFSETQ. Trimming at V came to 4 bases and at J to 6 bases, leaving 5 bases not matched to a gene. The CDR3 loop spans 13 amino acids. CDR3 sequence reads: CASSAGTGHGYTF. Here the CDR3 DNA reads TGCGCCAGCAGCGCGGGGACAGGACATGGCTACACCTTC.

This clonotype was found a few times. This rearrangement joins TRBV20-1 to TRBJ1-2; D is unresolved. V lost 0 bases and J 7 bases, leaving 9 bases between the germline ends. The CDR3 has 12 residues. Looked up from germline, CDR1 is DFQATT and CDR2 is SNEGSKA (reference sequence). CDR3 sequence (DNA): TGCAGTGCTAGAGACGGTGGATTTGGCTACACCTTC. It codes for CSARDGGFGYTF.

The CDR3, as DNA: TGTGCCAGCTCAGCGAGAGTAGGAGAGACCCAGTACTTC. It encodes CASSARVGETQYF. V usage is TRBV18 and J usage is TRBJ2-5; the D is unclear. V was shortened by 5 bases and J by 4 bases, with 11 bases between the two germline ends. Germline CDR1 and CDR2: KGHSH and LQKENI. The CDR3 consists of 13 residues.

The chain employs TRBV28 and TRBJ2-7, with no clear D. The ends were cut back, 6 bases at V and 2 bases at J, with 8 bases in the middle. The CDR3 spans 12 residues. From germline, CDR1 is MDHEN and CDR2 SYDVKM. CDR3 loop: CASRGRTYEQYF. CDR3 DNA: TGTGCCAGCAGAGGACGGACCTACGAGCAGTACTTC.

As concerns this clonotype: It is likely a read error: a sequence one base away is far more abundant. The chain's CDR3 is CASSLVGELFF. The CDR3 nucleotides read TGTGCCAGCAGTTTAGTCGGGGAGCTGTTTTTT. The V call is TRBV6-2 or TRBV6-3, the J call TRBJ2-2; D is unclear. In germline, CDR1 is MNHEY, CDR2 SVGEGT. With 4 bases removed from V and 7 bases from J, the gap between germline ends came to 4 bases. The CDR3 sequence is 11 residues long.

There are many counts of this clonotype. This rearrangement joins TRBV11-2 to TRBJ2-1; 12 nucleotides align to TRBD2. Germline CDR1 reads SGHAT; CDR2 reads FQNNGV. V lost 3 bases, J lost 8 bases, and 2 bases stayed unmatched. The CDR3 contains 14 residues. In DNA, the CDR3 is TGTGCCAGCAGCTTGACTAGCGGGAGATATGAGCAGTTCTTC. Translating it yields CASSLTSGRYEQFF. Full variable domain (outside the CDR3, taken from reference TRBV11-2 and TRBJ2-1): EAGVAQSPRYKIIEKRQSVAFWCNPISGHATLYWYQQILGQGPKLLIQFQNNGVVDDSQLPKDRFSAERLKGVDSTLKIQPAKLEDSAVYLCASSLTSGRYEQFFGPGTRLTVL.

This clonotype was counted many times. The chain has TRBV7-9 and TRBJ1-1, with a weak D call TRBD1 (5 bases). The V gene's germline CDR1 is SEHNR and CDR2 FQNEAQ (reference sequence). The V gene lost 4 bases and the J gene lost 1 base, with 7 bases spanning the gap. The CDR3 consists of 13 residues. CDR3 sequence (DNA): TGTGCCAGCAGCTCCCAGGGGAACACTGAAGCTTTCTTT. Translated, it gives CASSSQGNTEAFF. The full variable domain, its missing parts supplied by reference TRBV7-9 and TRBJ1-1, is DTGVSQNPRHKITKRGQNVTFRCDPISEHNRLYWYRQTLGQGPEFLTYFQNEAQLEKSRLLSDRFSAERPKGSFSTLEIQRTEQGDSAMYLCASSSQGNTEAFFGQGTRLTVV.

In its sample, this clonotype was seen many times. The chain employs TRBV7-2 and TRBJ1-1; D is ambiguous. The CDR3 spans 11 residues. Germline V gives CDR1 SGHTA, CDR2 FQGNSA. Trimming took 3 bases from V and 11 from J, leaving 10 bases between them. The CDR3 reads CASSFDGRAFF. The CDR3 nucleotides read TGTGCCAGCAGCTTTGATGGTAGGGCTTTCTTT.

The chain has TRBV12-3 or TRBV12-4 and TRBJ2-7; unclear D gene. The CDR3 contains 14 residues. V was shortened by 4 bases and J by 3 bases, with 13 bases between the two germline ends. The CDR3 region is CASSWAASVYEQYF. CDR3 nucleotides: TGTGCCAGCAGTTGGGCTGCTAGTGTCTACGAGCAGTACTTC.

This clonotype was recorded a few times. The CDR3 sequence is CASSLAEYTEAFF. CDR3 sequence (DNA): TGTGCCAGCAGTTTAGCAGAGTACACTGAAGCTTTCTTT. The V gene is TRBV27, the J gene TRBJ1-1; the D is unclear. Germline-derived CDR1 and CDR2 are MNHEY and SMNVEV (reference sequence). This CDR3 contains 13 residues. The V end was cut by 2 bases, the J end by 3 bases, with 7 bases between.

V and J are TRBV28 and TRBJ1-2; D remains unclear. The CDR3 loop spans 12 amino acids. Trimming left V 5 bases short and J 5 bases short, with 9 bases between. CDR1 and CDR2 (germline): MDHEN, SYDVKM. For the CDR3, the DNA is TGTGCCAGCAGTCGCGTTTTGTATGGCTACACCTTC. Its protein product is CASSRVLYGYTF.

This clonotype showed up just a few times. V usage is TRBV15 and J usage is TRBJ2-1; 8 nucleotides match TRBD1. The ends lost 3 bases at V and 7 bases at J; junction bases unmatched: 17. The CDR3 has 18 amino acids. CDR1 is LNHNV and CDR2 is YYDKDF in the germline V gene (reference sequence). The CDR3 loop is CATSSPYPGGEFGNEQFF. In nucleotides, the CDR3 is TGTGCCACCAGCAGTCCCTACCCAGGGGGCGAGTTTGGTAATGAGCAGTTCTTC.

The chain employs TRBV12-3 or TRBV12-4 and TRBJ2-5; 7 bases agree with TRBD1. The CDR3 covers 13 residues. V was clipped by 3 bases and J by 7 bases; unmatched bases: 5. CDR3 region: CASSFDRDGTQYF. CDR3 DNA sequence: TGTGCCAGCAGTTTCGACAGGGACGGGACCCAGTACTTC.

The V gene is TRBV5-6, the J gene TRBJ2-1, with D maybe TRBD2 (6 bases). Trimming cost V 4 bases and J 1 base, with 18 bases left between them. From germline, CDR1 is SGHDT and CDR2 YYEEEE. This CDR3 is built from 17 residues. The CDR3 coding sequence is TGTGCCAGCAGCCTCAGTTGGGCTAGCGTATCCTACAATGAGCAGTTCTTC. Translating gives CASSLSWASVSYNEQFF.

This clonotype was counted only a few times. This chain joins TRBV4-3 and TRBJ2-3; 16 nucleotides align to TRBD2. Germline assignment: CDR1 LGHNA and CDR2 YSLEER. There are 18 residues in the CDR3. V shed 4 bases, J shed 1 base, and the junction held 5 bases outside the gene matches. The CDR3 bases are TGCGCCAGCAGCCCAGATGGGACTAGCGGGAGGGGCACAGATACGCAGTATTTT. It is translated as CASSPDGTSGRGTDTQYF.

The V and J genes are TRBV5-1 and TRBJ2-5; D not resolved. The CDR3 runs 16 residues. From germline, CDR1 is SGHRS and CDR2 YFSETQ. Trimming pared 4 bases from V and 4 bases from J, leaving 20 bases between. CDR3 DNA sequence: TGCGCCAGCAGCCCCGAGGTCTCCGGAGATGGAGAGACCCAGTACTTC. Translation gives CASSPEVSGDGETQYF.

This clonotype was seen ten or more times. V is TRBV20-1 and J is TRBJ1-5, with TRBD1 as a possible D gene (6 bases). The germline CDR1 and CDR2 sequences are DFQATT and SNEGSKA (reference sequence). CDR3 length: 12 residues. V was pared by 3 bases and J by 6 bases, with 9 bases between. The CDR3 here is CSASPRGQPQHF. The CDR3 DNA reads as TGCAGTGCTAGCCCCAGGGGTCAGCCCCAGCATTTT.

This clonotype was detected only a few times. The chain is built from TRBV11-2 and TRBJ2-7; a weak D match, TRBD1 (5 bases). CDR1 SGHAT and CDR2 FQNNGV come from the germline V gene. Trimming removed 5 bases from V and 0 bases from J, with 17 bases in between. The CDR3 spans 16 residues. The DNA for the CDR3 is TGTGCCAGCAGCGCAGACCTTACAGGAAGCTCCTACGAGCAGTACTTC. It yields the protein CASSADLTGSSYEQYF.